Presented here are 15 T cell receptor beta chains from one specimen sequenced in a study of cytomegalovirus exposure and HLA in healthy donors. The study ran its PCR with 60 Vbeta and 13 Jbeta primers. Libraries were prepared by immunoSEQ multiplex PCR; TCRdb keeps only in-frame clonotypes and omits some of them. The sample lists about 90,000 clones, roughly 66% occurring once. Source material: PBMCs. These receptors all stem from a man aged 30-40 years in good health and CMV-seronegative.

The rearrangement uses TRBV30 and TRBJ2-5; tentative D call: TRBD2 (6 bases). The V gene's germline CDR1 is GTSNPN and CDR2 SVGIG (reference sequence). Trimming removed 0 bases at V and 2 bases at J, with 10 bases between. This CDR3 has 14 amino acids. As DNA, the CDR3 is TGTGCCTGGAGTGTTGTAGCGGTACAAGAGACCCAGTACTTC. Its translation: CAWSVVAVQETQYF. The full variable domain, rest sourced from reference TRBV30 and TRBJ2-5, is SQTIHQWPATLVQPVGSPLSLECTVEGTSNPNLYWYRQAAGRGLQLLFYSVGIGQISSEVPQNLSASRPQDRQFILSSKKLLLSDSGFYLCAWSVVAVQETQYFGPGTRLLVL.

The chain recombines TRBV7-2 with TRBJ2-3, with 7 bases identical to TRBD2. The germline V gene encodes CDR1 SGHTA and CDR2 FQGNSA. The CDR3 has 16 amino acids. The V and J ends lost 4 bases and 2 bases, in that order; junction bases with no gene match: 9. The CDR3 DNA sequence: TGTGCCAGCAGCTCCCAGGCTAGCGGAAACACAGATACGCAGTATTTT. This sequence encodes CASSSQASGNTDTQYF.

CDR3 amino acids: CASSRPTGGGNTIYF. In nucleotides, the CDR3 is TGTGCCAGCTCCCGCCCTACAGGGGGCGGAAACACCATATATTTT. The rearrangement joins TRBV25-1 to TRBJ1-3; 9 bases fit TRBD1. The J segment lost 4 bases and the V segment lost 8 bases, leaving 9 bases of the junction unmatched. Germline CDR1 reads MGHDK; CDR2 reads SYGVNS. The CDR3 spans 15 residues.

Written as DNA, the CDR3 is TGTGCCAGCAGTTTAAAGCCTAGCGGAGTTAGATACCAAGAGACCCAGTACTTC. Protein: CASSLKPSGVRYQETQYF. This chain uses TRBV27 with TRBJ2-5; 7 bases are a match to TRBD2. Germline values: CDR1 MNHEY, CDR2 SMNVEV (reference sequence). The CDR3 consists of 18 residues. The V and J ends lost 2 bases and 0 bases, in that order; junction bases with no gene match: 12.

The chain uses TRBV28 and TRBJ2-7, with D possibly TRBD1 on 6 matching bases. Germline V CDR1 and CDR2: MDHEN, SYDVKM. Trimming pared 4 bases from V and 7 bases from J, leaving 20 bases between. The CDR3 spans 15 residues. Here the CDR3 reads CASSSLGLQGSEQYF. CDR3 DNA sequence: TGTGCCAGCAGTTCCCTCGGGTTACAGGGATCGGAGCAGTACTTC. Supplemented by reference TRBV28 and TRBJ2-7, the full variable domain reads DVKVTQSSRYLVKRTGEKVFLECVQDMDHENMFWYRQDPGLGLRLIYFSYDVKMKEKGDIPEGYSVSREKKERFSLILESASTNQTSMYLCASSSLGLQGSEQYFGPGTRLTVT.

This clone was found a few times. The chain combines TRBV7-2 with TRBJ1-5, with TRBD1 identical over 7 bases. This CDR3 spans 15 amino acids. The V gene end was trimmed by 5 bases and the J gene end by 4 bases; junction bases not matched to a gene: 8. Germline CDR1 reads SGHTA; CDR2 reads FQGNSA. The CDR3 protein is CASSADRLPNQPQHF. CDR3 bases: TGTGCCAGCAGCGCGGACAGGCTTCCAAATCAGCCCCAGCATTTT.

The chain links TRBV4-3 to TRBJ1-4; 9 bases are a match to TRBD1. The CDR3 is 16 residues long. V lost 4 bases to trimming and J lost 6 bases; unmatched junction nucleotides: 9. CDR1 LGHNA and CDR2 YSLEER come from the germline V gene. The chain's CDR3 is CASSRLSGQGDEKLFF. Here the CDR3 DNA reads TGCGCCAGCAGCCGCTTGTCGGGACAGGGAGATGAAAAACTGTTTTTT.

The V call is TRBV4-1, the J call TRBJ1-5; D is possibly TRBD1 (5 bases). Germline CDR1 reads MGHRA; CDR2 reads YSYEKL. The CDR3 spans 17 residues. V gave up 2 bases and J gave up 7 bases, with 21 bases separating them. In DNA form, the CDR3 reads TGCGCCAGCAGCCAACAGGGTCCGGAAGGTTTTCGGCAGCCCCAGCATTTT. It yields the protein CASSQQGPEGFRQPQHF.

This rearrangement joins TRBV2 to TRBJ2-7, with TRBD1 matching 8 bases. V trimming: 5 bases; J trimming: 1 base; junction bases outside the gene matches: 4. The CDR3 has 14 amino acids. Germline V lookup: CDR1 SNHLY, CDR2 FYNNEI. The CDR3 sequence: CASSYDRGSYEQYF. The CDR3 DNA reads TGTGCCAGCAGTTATGACAGGGGATCCTACGAGCAGTACTTC.

The V and J genes are TRBV19 and TRBJ2-5; 7 nucleotides agree with TRBD2. The CDR3 has 14 residues. Trimming removed 1 base from V and 3 bases from J; junction bases left unmatched: 2. The germline gives CDR1 LNHDA, CDR2 SQIVND (reference sequence). The CDR3 region has the DNA TGTGCCAGTAGTATAGCGGGGGGAAAAGAGACCCAGTACTTC. Its translation: CASSIAGGKETQYF.

The rearrangement joins TRBV7-3 to TRBJ1-1; 7 positions match TRBD1. CDR1 is SGHTA and CDR2 is FQGTGA in the germline V gene. V shed 5 bases and J 0 bases; nucleotides not matched to a gene: 6. The CDR3 sequence is 15 residues long. The CDR3 DNA follows: TGTGCCAGCAGCCCCGCGGGACAGATGAACACTGAAGCTTTCTTT. This encodes CASSPAGQMNTEAFF.

The V and J genes are TRBV5-6 and TRBJ2-7; weak D call: TRBD1 (5 bases). This CDR3 region has 11 residues. V lost 0 bases and J lost 7, with 5 bases in between. Per germline, CDR1 SGHDT and CDR2 YYEEEE. The CDR3 nucleotides read TGTGCCAGCAGCTTGGAGGGGGAGCAGTACTTC. This gives the protein CASSLEGEQYF.

In DNA form, the CDR3 reads TGTGCCAGCATCCGGGACATCCCGCCCTACGAGCAGTACTTC. It encodes CASIRDIPPYEQYF. V gene TRBV7-9 combines with J gene TRBJ2-7, with a possible D match to TRBD1 (6 bases). Germline CDR1 reads SEHNR; CDR2 reads FQNEAQ (reference sequence). Between the trimmed V and J ends, which lost 7 bases and 2 bases, there was a span of 15 bases. This CDR3 has 14 residues.

The chain employs TRBV18 and TRBJ1-4; D gene unclear. The germline CDR1 and CDR2 sequences are KGHSH and LQKENI. The length of the CDR3 is 14 residues. V was pared by 1 base and J by 4 bases, with 7 bases between. CDR3 loop: CASSPRRGNEKLFF. The CDR3 nucleotides read TGTGCCAGCTCACCACGCCGGGGTAATGAAAAACTGTTTTTT.

This chain links TRBV30 with TRBJ2-7; D gene ambiguous. Germline V gene data show CDR1 as GTSNPN and CDR2 as SVGIG (reference sequence). V dropped 3 bases and J dropped 6 bases, with 12 bases sitting between them. The CDR3 contains 12 residues. The DNA for the CDR3 is TGTGCCTGGAGCGTAAGCCTTCCCGAGCAGTACTTC. It translates to CAWSVSLPEQYF. The full variable domain, rest sourced from reference TRBV30 and TRBJ2-7, is SQTIHQWPATLVQPVGSPLSLECTVEGTSNPNLYWYRQAAGRGLQLLFYSVGIGQISSEVPQNLSASRPQDRQFILSSKKLLLSDSGFYLCAWSVSLPEQYFGPGTRLTVT.